This T cell receptor beta chain was captured in a study of blood T cell repertoires in COVID-19. Study-level information: Specimens from acute and convalescent COVID-19 originated in the United States, Italy and Spain. PBMCs, B-cell-depleted T cells, or T cells were the source of the cDNA or gDNA that made up the material.

The repertoire was sequenced with immunoSEQ multiplex PCR; TCRdb's copy has only in-frame clones and lacks some. Of about 240,000 clones in the sample, around 90% were seen once. Germline V gives CDR1 LNHDA, CDR2 SQIVND (reference sequence). CDR3 length: 12 residues. The sequence was collected from a man between 60 and 70 years old who had recovered from COVID-19. V and J are TRBV19 and TRBJ2-7; 7 bases are shared with TRBD2. The sequencing sample was made of peripheral blood. The CDR3 coding sequence is TGTGCCAGTAGTATAGAGAGGGAGGGCAGTTCGGTC. Its translation: CASSIEREGSSV.